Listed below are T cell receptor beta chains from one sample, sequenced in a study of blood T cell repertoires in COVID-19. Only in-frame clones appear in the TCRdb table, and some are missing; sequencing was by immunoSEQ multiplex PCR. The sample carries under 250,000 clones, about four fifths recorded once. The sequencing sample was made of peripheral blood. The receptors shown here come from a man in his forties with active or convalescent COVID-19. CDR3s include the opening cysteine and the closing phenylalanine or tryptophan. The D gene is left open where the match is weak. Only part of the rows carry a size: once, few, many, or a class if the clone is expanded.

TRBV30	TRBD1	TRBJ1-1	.	CAWARGPSTEAFF	TGTGCCTGGGCCAGGGGGCCGAGCACTGAAGCTTTCTTT
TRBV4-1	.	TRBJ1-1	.	CASSQPIPGYSAEAFF	TGCGCCAGCAGCCAACCCATTCCAGGTTATAGCGCTGAAGCTTTCTTT
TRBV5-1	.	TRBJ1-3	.	CASRGSSGNTIYF	TGCGCCAGCAGGGGGAGCTCTGGAAACACCATATATTTT
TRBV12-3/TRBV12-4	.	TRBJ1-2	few	CASSLLIANGYTF	TGTGCCAGCAGTTTATTAATAGCTAATGGCTACACCTTC
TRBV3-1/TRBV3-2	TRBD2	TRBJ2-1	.	CASSQGGLAGDNEQFF	TGTGCCAGCAGCCAAGGAGGACTAGCGGGCGACAATGAGCAGTTCTTC
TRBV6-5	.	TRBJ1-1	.	CASEGREGNTEAFF	TGTGCCAGTGAGGGAAGAGAGGGAAACACTGAAGCTTTCTTT
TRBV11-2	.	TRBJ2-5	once	CASSRGREETQYF	TGTGCCAGCAGCCGAGGCAGGGAAGAGACCCAGTACTTC
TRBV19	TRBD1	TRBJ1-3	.	CASTTTGTSGNTIYF	TGTGCCAGTACAACGACAGGGACCTCTGGAAACACCATATATTTT
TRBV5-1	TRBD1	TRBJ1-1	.	CASSSGTGNTEAFF	TGCGCCAGCAGCTCGGGGACAGGGAACACTGAAGCTTTCTTT
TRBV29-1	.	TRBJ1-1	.	CSVEMDSSHTEAFF	TGCAGCGTTGAGATGGACAGTAGTCACACTGAAGCTTTCTTT
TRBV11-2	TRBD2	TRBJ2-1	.	CASSLEVAGYLYNEQFF	TGTGCCAGCAGCTTAGAGGTAGCGGGGTACCTTTACAATGAGCAGTTCTTC
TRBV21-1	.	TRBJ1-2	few	CASSKDQVSNYGYTF	TGTGCCAGCAGCAAAGATCAGGTTTCTAACTATGGCTACACCTTC
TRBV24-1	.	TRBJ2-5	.	CATSERLGGETQYF	TGTGCCACCAGTGAACGACTAGGCGGTGAGACCCAGTACTTC
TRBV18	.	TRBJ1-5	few	CASSPSKAAGNQPQHF	TGTGCCAGCTCACCATCGAAGGCGGCAGGCAATCAGCCCCAGCATTTT
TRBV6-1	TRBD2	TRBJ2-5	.	CASSETSGGAWETQYF	TGTGCCAGCAGTGAGACTAGCGGGGGGGCCTGGGAGACCCAGTACTTC